Detailed here is one T cell receptor beta chain. Its antigen remains undetermined. No base-level quality is on record; no much larger clone is a single base apart. These data belong to a study of T cells in Graves' hyperthyroidism and ophthalmopathy (dated by TCRdb to about 2019). Background on the whole study: Peripheral blood was collected at initial diagnosis, before any treatment. A discovery cohort of about 96 patients, 43 with Graves' ophthalmopathy and approximately 60 with stable Graves' hyperthyroidism, was used to find distinguishing TCR V-J signatures. Once sampling was done, hyperthyroidism patients were given methimazole at a starting dose of 30 mg daily, whereas ophthalmopathy patients were given high-dose intravenous methylprednisolone. According to the paper, TCR Vbeta CDR3 sequencing was carried out on approximately 140 peripheral blood samples, which came from over 40 ophthalmopathy, approximately 72 hyperthyroidism and some 17 progressor patients. Prospective prediction of ophthalmopathy was tested in an independent validation cohort consisting of some 19 hyperthyroidism patients and over 15 patients who later progressed to ophthalmopathy. For training and testing, the 100 or so patients in the discovery cohort were randomly divided in a 7:3 ratio. Thyroid tissue and blood T-cell repertoires from more than 5 Graves' hyperthyroidism patients were also compared in the study. Study-wide conclusions, independent of this receptor: No statistical method was used to set the sample size in advance, and investigators knew the group allocation. In validation, progression to ophthalmopathy was predicted by the model with 55% to 71% sensitivity and approximately 78% specificity, a median of 6.5 months before onset. Most expanded thyroid clonotypes (frequency above 0.001) were also found in blood, which suggests that blood repertoires may mirror thyroid immune responses. Ophthalmopathy was separated from stable hyperthyroidism by a 13 V-J signature model, with around 90% sensitivity and just over 81% specificity obtained in cross-validation and 80%/75% obtained in testing.

The hyperthyroidism patients were between 18 and 65 years old and newly diagnosed, with a disease duration of less than 2 months. Any patient with an uncontrolled infection, another autoimmune disease, pregnancy or lactation was excluded. Clinical symptoms, serum thyroxine and TRAb, thyroid ultrasound, and orbital computed tomography formed the basis for the diagnoses. For progressor patients, blood was drawn at the first diagnosis of hyperthyroidism, before any ophthalmopathy symptoms had appeared. PBMCs were separated from 10 ml of fresh peripheral blood using Ficoll-Paque density gradient centrifugation. Patients classed as progressors first received a Graves' hyperthyroidism diagnosis and then went on to develop ophthalmopathy during follow-up. Total RNA was extracted using Trizol reagent, and RNA quality was assessed on an Agilent 2100 Bioanalyzer. V lost 4 bases and J lost 0 bases; the stretch between them is 13 bases long. From the cysteine up to the phenylalanine, the CDR3 has a length of 15 residues. The read is trimmed to its CDR3 DNA, 45 bases read in frame from base 1. In the germline V gene (reference sequence), CDR1 corresponds to GTSNPN and CDR2 to SVGIG.

The TCR beta CDR3 regions were amplified from RNA transcripts. The TCR CDR3 was subjected to a first round of RT-PCR using the HTBI primer set and the Qiagen OneStep RT-PCR kit. A second multiplex PCR round built the libraries, followed by size selection and purification. Paired-end sequencing of the libraries was performed with 100 bp reads on an Illumina HiSeq2000. On the study's bioinformatics: SOAPnuke was used to process the raw data, throwing out any read that contained adapters or uncalled bases, had a mean Phred below 15, or lacked an exact constant-primer or identifier match. COPE v1.2.5 was used to merge high-quality paired reads, and clonotypes were defined as unique nucleotide sequences. MiTCR v1.1 was used to align clonotypes to the IMGT TRBV, TRBD and TRBJ reference segments. The analysis included only V-J combinations with a frequency above 0.0001, which together covered over 98% of the repertoires. The TCS score was defined as F50 (clonal expansion) divided by E x V (chaos), with BLOSUM62-based TCRdist calculated between CDR3 peptides within each V-J. Welch's t-statistics and random forest reduced fewer than 550 V-J features to fewer than 15, which were used in a naive Bayes classifier (R e1071). TCRdb passed the public sequencing reads through fastp at Q25 and MiXCR, retaining productive beta sequences. Rows are unified per CDR3 protein, each entry keeping the most common DNA and genes. The V and J calls and clone size are TCRdb's, not the authors'. The sample table records 380,000 or so distinct CDR3 sequences; approximately 12% of these occur just once. The top ten hold under 25% of the sample.

The specimen was blood. Recombination linked TRBV30 to TRBJ1-3; the D gene is not confidently resolved. The clonotype was recovered from a man aged 30 to 39 with Graves' hyperthyroidism that later progressed to Graves' ophthalmopathy. The CDR3 reads as follows: CAWTAGPYSGNTIYF. The DNA reads TGTGCCTGGACAGCAGGACCTTACTCTGGAAACACCATATATTTT.